This T cell receptor (beta chain) was found in a study of T cells in Graves' hyperthyroidism and ophthalmopathy. Across the whole study: Before any treatment, at initial diagnosis, peripheral blood was collected.

Amplification yielded TCR beta CDR3 regions, with RNA transcripts as the source. HTBI primers were the set used in a first-round RT-PCR of the TCR CDR3. One entry per CDR3 protein, called by TCRdb with MiXCR from the multiplex PCR reads. Here the sample spans 350,000 to 400,000 distinct CDR3 sequences, approximately 17% being singletons. This clonotype has only a few counts. Its target is not known. Per the germline V gene, CDR1 is SEHNR and CDR2 is FQNEAQ (reference sequence). The CDR3 is 22 amino acids. J gave up 5 bases and V 8 bases, and 31 bases lay outside the gene matches. Findings and limits, study-wide: From stable hyperthyroidism, ophthalmopathy was separated by a 13 V-J model. Model-based prediction identified ophthalmopathy a median around seven months prior to its onset.

Material for sequencing was blood. The sequence derives from a man aged 18-30 years with Graves' ophthalmopathy. V gene TRBV7-9 combines with J gene TRBJ2-3, with 10 bases fitting TRBD2. The CDR3 here is CASSTGLAGVNDLRYGIDTQYF. The CDR3 bases are TGTGCCAGCTCAACTGGGCTAGCGGGGGTCAATGACCTTAGATACGGAATAGATACGCAGTATTTT.